Listed below are T cell receptor beta chains from one sample, sequenced in a study of T cell repertoires in cytomegalovirus infection. TCRdb redid the calling of the reads with MiXCR, one entry per CDR3 protein. This sample has approximately 190,000 distinct CDR3 sequences, with roughly 30% found just once. The sequenced sample consisted of PBMCs. Source of these receptors: a human donor in good health (CMV status not recorded). Some clones in this sample may be carry-over from other donors' samples. Each CDR3 is given with its conserved first and last residue. The D gene is left open where the match is weak. Clone size appears in some rows only: once, few, many, or a class for an expanded clone.

v_call: TRBV5-5
d_call: TRBD1
clone_size: NA
j_call: TRBJ2-5
cdr3_aa: CASSLEGARQETQYF
cdr3_nt: TGTGCCAGCAGCTTGGAGGGGGCGCGCCAAGAGACCCAGTACTTC

v_call: TRBV18
d_call: NA
clone_size: NA
j_call: TRBJ1-2
cdr3_aa: CASSPNGLDYGYTF
cdr3_nt: TGTGCCAGCTCACCGAACGGCTTAGACTATGGCTACACCTTC

v_call: TRBV7-4
d_call: NA
clone_size: many
j_call: TRBJ2-7
cdr3_aa: CASSFDSSYEQYF
cdr3_nt: TGTGCCAGCAGCTTTGACAGCTCCTACGAGCAGTACTTC

v_call: TRBV6-2/TRBV6-3
d_call: TRBD1
clone_size: NA
j_call: TRBJ2-1
cdr3_aa: CASVREGAPNNEQFF
cdr3_nt: TGTGCCAGTGTCCGTGAGGGGGCTCCTAACAATGAGCAGTTCTTC

v_call: TRBV7-2
d_call: NA
clone_size: many
j_call: TRBJ2-7
cdr3_aa: CASSLDNYEQYF
cdr3_nt: TGTGCCAGCAGCTTAGACAACTACGAGCAGTACTTC

v_call: TRBV7-3
d_call: NA
clone_size: few
j_call: TRBJ1-6
cdr3_aa: CASSPGTRGSPLHF
cdr3_nt: TGTGCCAGCAGCCCGGGGACACGGGGTTCTCCCCTCCACTTT

v_call: TRBV20-1
d_call: NA
clone_size: once
j_call: TRBJ2-3
cdr3_aa: CSAMGADTDTQYF
cdr3_nt: TGCAGTGCTATGGGGGCGGACACAGATACGCAGTATTTT

v_call: TRBV7-2
d_call: NA
clone_size: many
j_call: TRBJ1-5
cdr3_aa: CASSLDSGMGQPQHF
cdr3_nt: TGTGCCAGCAGCTTAGATTCAGGGATGGGTCAGCCCCAGCATTTT

v_call: TRBV25-1
d_call: NA
clone_size: NA
j_call: TRBJ1-4
cdr3_aa: CASSDTPGPTNEKLFF
cdr3_nt: TGTGCCAGCAGTGATACCCCAGGGCCAACTAATGAAAAACTGTTTTTT

v_call: TRBV14
d_call: TRBD1
clone_size: NA
j_call: TRBJ1-6
cdr3_aa: CASSPGQSKNSPLHF
cdr3_nt: TGTGCCAGCAGCCCGGGACAGTCTAAAAATTCACCCCTCCACTTT

v_call: TRBV29-1
d_call: NA
clone_size: NA
j_call: TRBJ2-5
cdr3_aa: CSVEPRERGETQYF
cdr3_nt: TGCAGCGTTGAACCTCGGGAGCGAGGAGAGACCCAGTACTTC